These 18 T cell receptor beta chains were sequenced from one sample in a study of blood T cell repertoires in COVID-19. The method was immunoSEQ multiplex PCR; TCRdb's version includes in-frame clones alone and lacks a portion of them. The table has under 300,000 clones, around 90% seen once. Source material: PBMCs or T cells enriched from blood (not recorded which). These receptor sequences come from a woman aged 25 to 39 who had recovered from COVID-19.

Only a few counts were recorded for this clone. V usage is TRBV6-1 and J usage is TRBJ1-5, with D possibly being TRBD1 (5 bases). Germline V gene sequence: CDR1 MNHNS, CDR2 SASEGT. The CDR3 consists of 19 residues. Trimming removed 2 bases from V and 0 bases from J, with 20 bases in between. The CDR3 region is CASSELRWQGFNSNQPQHF. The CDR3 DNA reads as TGTGCCAGCAGTGAACTTCGGTGGCAGGGATTTAATAGCAATCAGCCCCAGCATTTT.

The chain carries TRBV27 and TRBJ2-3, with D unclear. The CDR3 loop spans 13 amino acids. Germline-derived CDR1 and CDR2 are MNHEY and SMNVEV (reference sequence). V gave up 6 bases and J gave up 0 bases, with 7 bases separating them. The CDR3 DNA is TGTGCCAGCAGAACGACTAGCACAGATACGCAGTATTTT. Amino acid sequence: CASRTTSTDTQYF.

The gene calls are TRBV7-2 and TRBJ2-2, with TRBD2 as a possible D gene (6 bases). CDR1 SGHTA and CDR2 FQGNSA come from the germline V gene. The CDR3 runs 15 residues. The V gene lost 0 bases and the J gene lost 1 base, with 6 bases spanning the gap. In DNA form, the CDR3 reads TGTGCCAGCAGCTTAGCGGGAGGGAACACCGGGGAGCTGTTTTTT. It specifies CASSLAGGNTGELFF.

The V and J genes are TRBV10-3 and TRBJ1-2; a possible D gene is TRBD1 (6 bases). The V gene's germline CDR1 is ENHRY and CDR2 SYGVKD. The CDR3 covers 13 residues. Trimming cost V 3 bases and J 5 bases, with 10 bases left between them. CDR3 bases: TGTGCCATCAGTGACGACAGGCTATATGGCTACACCTTC. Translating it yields CAISDDRLYGYTF.

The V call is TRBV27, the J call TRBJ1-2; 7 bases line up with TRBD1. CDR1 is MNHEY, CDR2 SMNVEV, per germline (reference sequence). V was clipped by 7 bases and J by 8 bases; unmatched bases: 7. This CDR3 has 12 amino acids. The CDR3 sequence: CASTHRGSGYTF. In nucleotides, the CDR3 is TGTGCCAGCACCCACAGGGGCTCAGGCTACACCTTC.

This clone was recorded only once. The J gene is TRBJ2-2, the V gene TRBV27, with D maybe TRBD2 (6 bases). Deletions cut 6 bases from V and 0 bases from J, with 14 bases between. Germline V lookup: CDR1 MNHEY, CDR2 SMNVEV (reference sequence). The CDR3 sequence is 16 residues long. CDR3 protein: CASRTNGGANTGELFF. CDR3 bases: TGTGCCAGCAGAACGAACGGCGGGGCGAACACCGGGGAGCTGTTTTTT.

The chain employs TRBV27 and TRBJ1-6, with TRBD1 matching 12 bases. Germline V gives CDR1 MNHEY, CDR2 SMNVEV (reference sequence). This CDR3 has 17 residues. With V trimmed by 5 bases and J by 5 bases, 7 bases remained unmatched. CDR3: CASSAPGQGANNSPLHF. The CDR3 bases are TGTGCCAGCAGTGCTCCGGGACAGGGGGCGAATAATTCACCCCTCCACTTT.

The CDR3 DNA is TGTGCCAGCGCATACGGGGGAGCCGGTGAGCAGTTCTTC. This codes for CASAYGGAGEQFF. J is TRBJ2-1 and V is TRBV28, with D possibly being TRBD2 (6 bases). V dropped 8 bases and J dropped 9 bases, with 17 bases sitting between them. CDR1 is MDHEN and CDR2 is SYDVKM in the germline V gene. The CDR3 loop spans 13 amino acids.

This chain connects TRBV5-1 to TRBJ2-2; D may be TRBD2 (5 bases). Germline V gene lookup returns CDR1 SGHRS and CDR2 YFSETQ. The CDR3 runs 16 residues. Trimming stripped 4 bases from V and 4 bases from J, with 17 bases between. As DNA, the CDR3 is TGCGCCAGCAGCCCTTCGGTAGGAGCGGCCACCGGGGAGCTGTTTTTT. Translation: CASSPSVGAATGELFF.

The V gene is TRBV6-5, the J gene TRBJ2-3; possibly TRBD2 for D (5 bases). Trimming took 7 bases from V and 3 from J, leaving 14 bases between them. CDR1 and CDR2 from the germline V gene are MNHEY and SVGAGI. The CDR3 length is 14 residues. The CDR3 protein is CASNLIWRTDTQYF. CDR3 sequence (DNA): TGTGCCAGCAATCTAATATGGAGGACAGATACGCAGTATTTT.

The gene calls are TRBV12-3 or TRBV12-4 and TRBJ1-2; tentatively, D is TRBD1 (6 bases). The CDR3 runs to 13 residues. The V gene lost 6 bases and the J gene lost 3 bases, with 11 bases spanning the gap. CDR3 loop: CASSLQGDYGYTF. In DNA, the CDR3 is TGTGCCAGCAGCCTACAGGGAGACTATGGCTACACCTTC.

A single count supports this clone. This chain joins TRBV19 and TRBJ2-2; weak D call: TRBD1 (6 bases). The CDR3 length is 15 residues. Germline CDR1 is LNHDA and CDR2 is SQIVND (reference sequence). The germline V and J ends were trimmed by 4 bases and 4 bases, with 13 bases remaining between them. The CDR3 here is CASSTTDSSTGELFF. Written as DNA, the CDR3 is TGTGCCAGTAGTACCACGGACAGCAGCACCGGGGAGCTGTTTTTT.

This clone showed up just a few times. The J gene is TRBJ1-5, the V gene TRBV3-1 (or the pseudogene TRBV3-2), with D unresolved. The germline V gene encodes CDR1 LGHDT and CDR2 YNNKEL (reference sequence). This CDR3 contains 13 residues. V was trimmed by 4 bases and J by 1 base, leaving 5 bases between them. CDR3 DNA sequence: TGTGCCAGCAGCCTAAGCAGCAATCAGCCCCAGCATTTT. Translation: CASSLSSNQPQHF.

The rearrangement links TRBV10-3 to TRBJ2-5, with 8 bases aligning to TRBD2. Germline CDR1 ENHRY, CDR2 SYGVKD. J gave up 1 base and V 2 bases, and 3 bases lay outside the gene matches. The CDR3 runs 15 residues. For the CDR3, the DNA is TGTGCCATCAGTGAGGGCGGGGGGCGCCAAGAGACCCAGTACTTC. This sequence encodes CAISEGGGRQETQYF.

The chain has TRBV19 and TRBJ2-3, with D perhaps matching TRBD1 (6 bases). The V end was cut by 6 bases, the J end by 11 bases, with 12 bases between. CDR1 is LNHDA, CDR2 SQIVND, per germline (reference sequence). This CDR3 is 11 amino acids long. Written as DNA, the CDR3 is TGTGCCAGTAGACAGGGTATGGAGCAGTATTTT. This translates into CASRQGMEQYF.

CDR3 bases: TGTGCCAGCAGTTACGTGGGGGGCTACAATGAGCAGTTCTTC. Translated, it gives CASSYVGGYNEQFF. The rearrangement joins TRBV6-2 or TRBV6-3 to TRBJ2-1; TRBD2 is a possible D gene (6 bases). From germline, CDR1 is MNHEY and CDR2 SVGEGT. This CDR3 contains 14 residues. The V gene lost 2 bases and the J gene lost 3 bases, with 8 bases spanning the gap.

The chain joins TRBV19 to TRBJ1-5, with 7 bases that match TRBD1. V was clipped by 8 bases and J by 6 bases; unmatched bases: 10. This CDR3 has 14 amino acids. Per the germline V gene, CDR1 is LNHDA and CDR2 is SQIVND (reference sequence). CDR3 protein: CASQVHRGGQPQHF. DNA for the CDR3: TGTGCCAGTCAAGTTCACAGGGGTGGTCAGCCCCAGCATTTT.

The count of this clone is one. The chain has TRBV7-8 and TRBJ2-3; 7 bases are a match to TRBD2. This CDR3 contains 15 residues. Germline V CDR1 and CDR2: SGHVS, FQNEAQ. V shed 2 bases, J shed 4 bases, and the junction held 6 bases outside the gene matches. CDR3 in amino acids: CASSLIGRAADTQYF. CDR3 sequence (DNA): TGTGCCAGCAGCTTAATAGGGAGGGCCGCAGATACGCAGTATTTT. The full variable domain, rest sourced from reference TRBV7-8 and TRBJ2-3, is GAGVSQSPRYKVAKRGQDVALRCDPISGHVSLFWYQQALGQGPEFLTYFQNEAQLDKSGLPSDRFFAERPEGSVSTLKIQRTQQEDSAVYLCASSLIGRAADTQYFGPGTRLTVL.